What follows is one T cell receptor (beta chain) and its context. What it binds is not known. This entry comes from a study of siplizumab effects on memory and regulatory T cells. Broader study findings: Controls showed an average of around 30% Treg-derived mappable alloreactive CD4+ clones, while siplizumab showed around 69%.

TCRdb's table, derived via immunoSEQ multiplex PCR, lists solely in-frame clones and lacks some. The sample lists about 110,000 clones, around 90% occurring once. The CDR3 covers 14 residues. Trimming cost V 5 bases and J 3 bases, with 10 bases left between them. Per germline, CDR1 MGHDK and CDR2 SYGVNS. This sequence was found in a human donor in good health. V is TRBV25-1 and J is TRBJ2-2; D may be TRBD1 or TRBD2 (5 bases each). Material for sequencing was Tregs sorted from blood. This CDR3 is CASSYRGHTGELFF. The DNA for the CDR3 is TGTGCCAGCAGTTACCGGGGCCACACCGGGGAGCTGTTTTTT.